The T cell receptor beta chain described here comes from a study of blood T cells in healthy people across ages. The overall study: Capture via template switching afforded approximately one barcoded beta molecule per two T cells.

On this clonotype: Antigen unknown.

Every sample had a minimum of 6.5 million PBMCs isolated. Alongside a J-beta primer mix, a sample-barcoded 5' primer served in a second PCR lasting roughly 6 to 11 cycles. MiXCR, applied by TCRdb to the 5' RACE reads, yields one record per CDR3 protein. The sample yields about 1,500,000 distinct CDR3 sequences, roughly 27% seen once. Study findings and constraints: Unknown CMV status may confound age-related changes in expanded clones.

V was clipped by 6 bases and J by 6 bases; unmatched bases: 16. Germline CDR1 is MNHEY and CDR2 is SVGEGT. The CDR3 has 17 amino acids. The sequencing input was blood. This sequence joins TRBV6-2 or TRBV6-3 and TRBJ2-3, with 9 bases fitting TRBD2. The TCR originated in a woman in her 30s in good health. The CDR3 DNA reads TGTGCCAGCAGACTTCCCCGACGAGCGGGAGGAGAGGATACGCAGTATTTT. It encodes CASRLPRRAGGEDTQYF.